These 30 T cell receptor beta chains were all obtained from the same sample, sequenced in a study of cytomegalovirus exposure and HLA in healthy donors. Primers included in the PCR were 60 Vbeta and 13 Jbeta primers. This table comes from immunoSEQ multiplex PCR, and its TCRdb copy is limited to in-frame clones, with some not included. Seen in this sample are 130,000 or so clones; the ten most common clones hold roughly 1.6%. Source material: PBMCs. These receptors were collected from a woman aged 40 to 50 in good health and CMV-seronegative.

The chain combines TRBV28 with TRBJ2-3; the D is unclear. Trimming shortened V by 3 bases and J by 6 bases, and 4 bases separated the two germline ends. The CDR3 spans 11 residues. Germline V gene sequence: CDR1 MDHEN, CDR2 SYDVKM. The CDR3: CASSFEDTQYF. The CDR3 DNA sequence: TGTGCCAGCAGTTTTGAGGATACGCAGTATTTT.

The chain has TRBV5-1 and TRBJ2-1; 8 bases agree with TRBD2. The CDR3 loop spans 15 amino acids. With V trimmed by 2 bases and J by 2 bases, 3 bases remained unmatched. Germline V gene sequence: CDR1 SGHRS, CDR2 YFSETQ. The CDR3: CASSFSGDPYNEQFF. The CDR3 DNA reads TGCGCCAGCAGCTTTAGCGGGGATCCCTACAATGAGCAGTTCTTC.

The chain couples TRBV5-6 to TRBJ2-5; D possibly corresponds to TRBD2 (6 bases). Per the germline V gene, CDR1 is SGHDT and CDR2 is YYEEEE. This CDR3 contains 14 residues. V lost 5 bases to trimming and J lost 5 bases, with 16 bases between them. The CDR3 is CASRSIGGPETQYF. In nucleotides, the CDR3 is TGTGCCAGCAGGTCAATCGGGGGACCGGAGACCCAGTACTTC.

CDR3 nucleotide sequence: TGTGCCAGCTCACGAAGGACAGATCAAGAGACCCAGTACTTC. The encoded protein is CASSRRTDQETQYF. J is TRBJ2-5 and V is TRBV18; the D gene is possibly TRBD1 (6 bases). Germline-derived CDR1 and CDR2 are KGHSH and LQKENI. With 4 bases removed from V and 2 bases from J, the gap between germline ends came to 11 bases. The CDR3 consists of 14 residues.

The rearrangement links TRBV4-1 to TRBJ2-1; 9 bases match TRBD1. This CDR3 region has 16 residues. Germline CDR1 reads MGHRA; CDR2 reads YSYEKL. V gave up 0 bases and J gave up 7 bases; unmatched junction bases: 7. Written as DNA, the CDR3 is TGCGCCAGCAGCCAAGACCCGGGACAGGGAAATAATGAGCAGTTCTTC. This gives the protein CASSQDPGQGNNEQFF.

The V call is TRBV5-1, the J call TRBJ2-3; no definite D call. The ends were cut back, 0 bases at V and 0 bases at J, with 11 bases in the middle. Looked up from germline, CDR1 is SGHRS and CDR2 is YFSETQ. The CDR3 covers 16 residues. CDR3 nucleotides: TGCGCCAGCAGCTTGGACGCGAGCTCTAGCACAGATACGCAGTATTTT. This encodes CASSLDASSSTDTQYF.

V and J are TRBV5-1 and TRBJ2-2, with TRBD1 as a possible D gene (6 bases). The ends were cut back, 0 bases at V and 1 base at J, with 7 bases in the middle. The CDR3 sequence is 15 residues long. Germline loops: CDR1 SGHRS, CDR2 YFSETQ. The chain's CDR3 is CASSLGGRNTGELFF. CDR3 DNA sequence: TGCGCCAGCAGCTTGGGGGGGCGGAACACCGGGGAGCTGTTTTTT.

The genes are TRBV18 and TRBJ1-3; D uncertain. The CDR3 consists of 15 residues. Germline values: CDR1 KGHSH, CDR2 LQKENI. The ends were cut back, 3 bases at V and 0 bases at J, with 9 bases in the middle. The CDR3 sequence is CASSPSPSSGNTIYF. For the CDR3, the DNA is TGTGCCAGCTCACCCTCGCCGAGCTCTGGAAACACCATATATTTT. Full variable domain (rest looked up from reference TRBV18 and TRBJ1-3): NAGVMQNPRHLVRRRGQEARLRCSPMKGHSHVYWYRQLPEEGLKFMVYLQKENIIDESGMPKERFSAEFPKEGPSILRIQQVVRGDSAAYFCASSPSPSSGNTIYFGEGSWLTVV.

The chain uses TRBV6-5 and TRBJ1-3; maybe TRBD1 (5 bases). V gave up 2 bases and J gave up 2 bases, with 7 bases separating them. The CDR3 is 14 amino acids. The germline CDR1 and CDR2 sequences are MNHEY and SVGAGI. Here the CDR3 DNA reads TGTGCCAGCAGTTACGTCAGGGCTGGAAACACCATATATTTT. It codes for CASSYVRAGNTIYF.

The chain combines TRBV7-2 with TRBJ2-3, with a weak D call TRBD1 (6 bases). V dropped 4 bases and J dropped 3 bases, with 17 bases sitting between them. The germline V gene has CDR1 SGHTA and CDR2 FQGNSA. The CDR3 totals 16 residues. The CDR3 protein is CASSSLGTGWTDTQYF. The CDR3 DNA reads as TGTGCCAGCAGCTCCTTAGGTACAGGGTGGACAGATACGCAGTATTTT. Drawing the rest from reference TRBV7-2 and TRBJ2-3, the complete variable domain is GAGVSQSPSNKVTEKGKDVELRCDPISGHTALYWYRQSLGQGLEFLIYFQGNSAPDKSGLPSDRFSAERTGGSVSTLTIQRTQQEDSAVYLCASSSLGTGWTDTQYFGPGTRLTVL.

This chain connects TRBV10-3 to TRBJ1-1; D is uncertain. V was shortened by 6 bases and J by 6 bases, with 14 bases between the two germline ends. The CDR3 sequence is 13 residues long. Germline loops: CDR1 ENHRY, CDR2 SYGVKD. The CDR3 bases are TGTGCCATCAGCGTAGGAGGGAAGGCTGAAGCTTTCTTT. Protein product: CAISVGGKAEAFF.

The V call is TRBV5-1, the J call TRBJ2-5, with D hard to call. Germline V gives CDR1 SGHRS, CDR2 YFSETQ. This CDR3 spans 12 amino acids. V was shortened by 1 base and J by 3 bases, with 4 bases between the two germline ends. CDR3 residues: CASSLSEETQYF. The CDR3 bases are TGCGCCAGCAGCTTGTCGGAAGAGACCCAGTACTTC.

The chain has TRBV10-3 and TRBJ2-5; D is possibly TRBD2 (6 bases). CDR1 and CDR2 (germline): ENHRY, SYGVKD. Trimming took 4 bases from V and 2 from J, leaving 17 bases between them. CDR3 length: 16 amino acids. The CDR3 DNA sequence: TGTGCCATCAGTGGGGGGGTGGGGGTCCCGCAAGAGACCCAGTACTTC. The encoded protein is CAISGGVGVPQETQYF.

The chain has TRBV4-1 and TRBJ1-6; D gene unclear. The CDR3 has 16 amino acids. Germline loops: CDR1 MGHRA, CDR2 YSYEKL. The ends were cut back, 0 bases at V and 8 bases at J, with 14 bases in the middle. The CDR3 DNA reads as TGCGCCAGCAGCCAAGACGGGATTCGTTCAGATTCACCCCTCCACTTT. Its protein product is CASSQDGIRSDSPLHF.

The rearrangement joins TRBV9 to TRBJ1-2, with D possibly TRBD1 on 5 matching bases. Germline V gene data show CDR1 as SGDLS and CDR2 as YYNGEE. The ends were cut back, 0 bases at V and 4 bases at J, with 13 bases in the middle. This CDR3 contains 15 residues. The CDR3: CASSVAAGWSYGYTF. The DNA of the CDR3 is TGTGCCAGCAGCGTAGCGGCAGGGTGGAGCTATGGCTACACCTTC.

The gene calls are TRBV5-4 and TRBJ1-4, with D perhaps TRBD1 (5 bases). Germline CDR1 reads SGHNT; CDR2 reads YYREEE (reference sequence). V was shortened by 3 bases and J by 6 bases, with 9 bases between the two germline ends. CDR3 length: 13 residues. The chain's CDR3 is CASSSAGHEKLFF. The DNA of the CDR3 is TGTGCCAGCAGCTCCGCGGGACATGAAAAACTGTTTTTT.

Comment on this clone: The same CDR3 also results from other DNA sequences found in this sample. This chain joins TRBV29-1 and TRBJ2-5, with a possible D match to TRBD1 (5 bases). Germline V gene lookup returns CDR1 SQVTM and CDR2 ANQGSEA. This CDR3 is built from 14 residues. Trimming took off 5 bases at V and 0 bases at J, with 13 bases between the two ends. The CDR3 nucleotides are TGCAGCGTTTACAGGACCGCCTACCAAGAGACCCAGTACTTC. It encodes CSVYRTAYQETQYF.

The chain combines TRBV11-1 with TRBJ2-7; no clear D. Germline V gives CDR1 SGHAT, CDR2 FQDESV (reference sequence). Deletions cut 5 bases from V and 9 bases from J, with 14 bases between. There are 12 residues in the CDR3. CDR3 amino acids: CASSRIRCRQYV. The CDR3 DNA is TGTGCCAGCAGCCGCATAAGGTGCAGGCAGTACGTC.

J is TRBJ1-2 and V is TRBV11-2; no firm D call. Germline V gene data show CDR1 as SGHAT and CDR2 as FQNNGV. The CDR3 totals 15 residues. Trimming left V 3 bases short and J 1 base short, with 12 bases between. The chain's CDR3 is CASSFSSQNNYGYTF. In nucleotides, the CDR3 is TGTGCCAGCAGCTTCTCAAGTCAGAATAACTATGGCTACACCTTC.

V usage is TRBV5-1 and J usage is TRBJ2-5; 9 nucleotides align to TRBD1. J lost 3 bases, V lost 5 bases, and 5 bases had no gene match. The germline CDR1 and CDR2 sequences are SGHRS and YFSETQ. This CDR3 is built from 14 residues. The DNA of the CDR3 is TGCGCCAGCAGACTGGGACAGGGTAAAGAGACCCAGTACTTC. Translated: CASRLGQGKETQYF.

This chain connects TRBV5-4 to TRBJ1-1; 7 bases match TRBD1. Germline loops: CDR1 SGHNT, CDR2 YYREEE (reference sequence). The CDR3 covers 15 residues. V dropped 2 bases and J dropped 0; count of bases not matched to a gene: 4. CDR3 region: CASSLLDRVNTEAFF. The CDR3 coding sequence is TGTGCCAGCAGCTTACTTGACAGGGTGAACACTGAAGCTTTCTTT.

The CDR3 sequence is CASNLEGFGYTF. CDR3 bases: TGTGCCAGTAATCTCGAGGGATTTGGCTACACCTTC. V usage is TRBV19 and J usage is TRBJ1-2; D is ambiguous. The V gene's germline CDR1 is LNHDA and CDR2 SQIVND (reference sequence). The germline V and J ends were trimmed by 7 bases and 7 bases, with 13 bases remaining between them. CDR3 size: 12 residues. The full variable domain, completed using reference TRBV19 and TRBJ1-2, is DGGITQSPKYLFRKEGQNVTLSCEQNLNHDAMYWYRQDPGQGLRLIYYSQIVNDFQKGDIAEGYSVSREKKESFPLTVTSAQKNPTAFYLCASNLEGFGYTFGSGTRLTVV.

The genes are TRBV19 and TRBJ1-1; the D gene is possibly TRBD1 (5 bases). This CDR3 region has 13 residues. Germline CDR1 reads LNHDA; CDR2 reads SQIVND (reference sequence). The germline V and J ends were trimmed by 11 bases and 1 base, with 14 bases remaining between them. For the CDR3, the DNA is TGTGCCGTGGGGGACTCGGGGAACACTGAAGCTTTCTTT. It codes for CAVGDSGNTEAFF. The variable domain in full, completed from reference TRBV19 and TRBJ1-1, reads DGGITQSPKYLFRKEGQNVTLSCEQNLNHDAMYWYRQDPGQGLRLIYYSQIVNDFQKGDIAEGYSVSREKKESFPLTVTSAQKNPTAFYLCAVGDSGNTEAFFGQGTRLTVV.

The chain couples TRBV2 to TRBJ2-1; 9 bases are a match to TRBD1. This CDR3 has 13 amino acids. Germline CDR1 and CDR2: SNHLY and FYNNEI. V lost 5 bases, J lost 6 bases, and 2 bases stayed unmatched. The CDR3 sequence is CASSWDRANEQFF. CDR3 DNA sequence: TGTGCCAGCAGTTGGGACAGGGCCAATGAGCAGTTCTTC.

The V and J genes are TRBV10-3 and TRBJ1-1; possibly TRBD1 for D (5 bases). In germline, CDR1 is ENHRY, CDR2 SYGVKD. Trimming shortened V by 10 bases and J by 1 base, and 13 bases separated the two germline ends. The CDR3 contains 13 residues. CDR3: CATALDRNTEAFF. The CDR3 DNA reads as TGTGCCACTGCACTCGACAGGAACACTGAAGCTTTCTTT.

The chain combines TRBV28 with TRBJ2-7; D may be TRBD1 (6 bases). Germline V lookup: CDR1 MDHEN, CDR2 SYDVKM. The V and J ends lost 10 bases and 7 bases respectively, with 14 bases between them. CDR3 length equals 11 residues. The CDR3 loop is CATLQGSEQYF. The CDR3, as DNA: TGTGCCACCTTACAGGGTAGTGAGCAGTACTTC.

In DNA, the CDR3 is TGTGCCAGCCCTCGAAACTTGGACAGACCCTATGGCTACACCTTC. Amino acid sequence: CASPRNLDRPYGYTF. The chain employs TRBV21-1 and TRBJ1-2; TRBD1 is taken as the D call from the table, unchecked against the DNA. TRBV21-1 is a documented pseudogene. This CDR3 is built from 15 residues.

V usage is TRBV7-2 and J usage is TRBJ2-5, with D possibly matching TRBD2 (5 bases). The V end was cut by 3 bases, the J end by 3 bases, with 14 bases between. Germline loops: CDR1 SGHTA, CDR2 FQGNSA. This CDR3 comprises 15 residues. The CDR3 DNA follows: TGTGCCAGCAGCTTTCTTACTAGTGGAAAAGAGACCCAGTACTTC. This encodes CASSFLTSGKETQYF.

The V gene is TRBV25-1, the J gene TRBJ1-4; TRBD1 is a possible D gene (6 bases). The CDR3 sequence is 13 residues long. The germline CDR1 and CDR2 sequences are MGHDK and SYGVNS. V was trimmed by 7 bases and J by 9 bases, leaving 15 bases between them. CDR3 bases: TGTGCCAGCAAAAGAGGGGGGGACAAAAAACTGTTTTTT. This codes for CASKRGGDKKLFF.

This chain uses TRBV7-2 with TRBJ2-1, with D unresolved. V was shortened by 6 bases and J by 5 bases, with 14 bases between the two germline ends. CDR1 and CDR2 from the germline V gene are SGHTA and FQGNSA. This CDR3 comprises 14 residues. The CDR3 DNA follows: TGTGCCAGCAGGTCAGTCAGCGCAGACAATGAGCAGTTCTTC. Residues: CASRSVSADNEQFF.